This TCR beta chain derives from a study of post-analysis software for immune sequencing data. The overall study: The courses of disease that were included comprised relapsing-remitting, secondary progressive and progressive-relapsing multiple sclerosis. Study-wide points: A few TRBV segments (TRBV5-6, TRBV5-1 and TRBV20-1 among them) occurred more frequently in patients than in controls. Under F measure analysis, samples from one preparation batch co-clustered strongly.

V dropped 6 bases and J dropped 4; count of bases not matched to a gene: 4. This CDR3 has 15 residues. Germline values: CDR1 ENHRY, CDR2 SYGVKD. In the case of this clonotype: Its antigen is still unknown.

Prepared libraries of TCR beta cDNA carried unique molecular identifiers. There were about 1 to 10 million T cells, and around 500,000 cDNA molecules came from them. Each CDR3 protein gets one entry after TCRdb re-called the PCR reads with MiXCR. This table has some 700,000 distinct CDR3 sequences, approximately 59% appearing once. Input material: blood. This sequence was found in a girl aged 2 to 10 with multiple sclerosis. The V gene is TRBV10-3, the J gene TRBJ2-5; TRBD2 agrees at 14 bases. CDR3 region: CAIRGTSGSPETQYF. Written as DNA, the CDR3 is TGTGCCATCAGAGGGACTAGCGGGAGCCCAGAGACCCAGTACTTC.